Following are 9 T cell receptor beta chains from one sample sequenced in a study of synovial regulatory T cells in juvenile arthritis. The assay was immunoSEQ multiplex PCR, and TCRdb's table has in-frame clones only and misses some. The sample has roughly 10,000 clones; the top ten hold more than 0.95%. The specimen was Treg cells from blood. As for subset: remaining (HLA-DR-negative) circulating blood Treg cells. These receptors were taken from a donor aged 2-30 years with juvenile idiopathic arthritis.

The chain couples TRBV9 to TRBJ2-2. The germline V gene has CDR1 SGDLS and CDR2 YYNGEE. CDR3 length: 14 amino acids. The entry carries no DNA sequence. The CDR3 loop reads CASSVEGHTGELFF.

The rearrangement joins TRBV5-1 to TRBJ1-2. CDR1 is SGHRS and CDR2 is YFSETQ in the germline V gene. The CDR3 contains 16 residues. Nucleotide data are not available. This CDR3 is CASSSTGSQVGYGYTF.

The chain has TRBV6-1 and TRBJ1-3. CDR3 length equals 14 residues. No DNA has been recorded. Germline V gives CDR1 MNHNS, CDR2 SASEGT. CDR3 amino acids: CASSDLRDGNTIYF.

J is TRBJ2-7 and V is TRBV11-2. CDR1 is SGHAT, CDR2 FQNNGV, per germline. The CDR3 sequence is 14 residues long. DNA is not on record. The CDR3 sequence: CASSLRQILYEQYF.

This chain joins TRBV2 and TRBJ2-5; without DNA, the TCRdb call of TRBD2 cannot be checked. The CDR3 spans 15 residues. No nucleotide data were recorded. CDR1 and CDR2 from the germline V gene are SNHLY and FYNNEI. The chain's CDR3 is CASSRLAGGRETQYF.

The V and J genes are TRBV19 and TRBJ2-5. The germline gives CDR1 LNHDA, CDR2 SQIVND (reference sequence). There are 15 residues in the CDR3. The record lacks a DNA sequence. CDR3 amino acids: CASRDRAHPQGTQYF.

The chain uses TRBV21-1 and TRBJ2-7; the TRBD2 assignment by TCRdb is unverifiable without DNA. TRBV21-1 constitutes a pseudogene. The CDR3 is 20 amino acids. No DNA has been recorded. CDR3 sequence reads: CASTSRDLVETSGLPYEQYF.

The chain uses TRBV28 and TRBJ1-2; TCRdb's D call, TRBD1, is unchecked because there is no DNA. Germline CDR1 reads MDHEN; CDR2 reads SYDVKM. The CDR3 loop spans 14 amino acids. No DNA is listed. CDR3 sequence reads: CASSLQGLTEGYTF.

V usage is TRBV5-6 and J usage is TRBJ1-2; the TCRdb call, TRBD1, lacks DNA for checking. The CDR3 covers 13 residues. A DNA sequence was not provided. Germline values: CDR1 SGHDT, CDR2 YYEEEE. The CDR3 sequence: CASSLTSGEGYTF.